This passage covers 21 T cell receptor beta chains from one sample sequenced in a study of T cell changes during pregnancy in multiple sclerosis. TCRdb keeps only in-frame clones here, not all; method: immunoSEQ multiplex PCR. The table has some 36,000 clones, 90% seen once; the top ten hold approximately 0.39%. The source material was CD4+ T cells from peripheral blood mononuclear cells, sampled in the second trimester of pregnancy. These receptors came from a female donor with multiple sclerosis, enrolled in a pregnancy study.

The chain uses TRBV7-2 and TRBJ2-2; TRBD2 might be the D (7 bases). The germline gives CDR1 SGHTA, CDR2 FQGNSA. V was pared by 7 bases and J by 6 bases, with 18 bases between. The CDR3 runs to 15 residues. DNA of the CDR3: TGTGCCAGCATCGAACAGGGCGGGGGACCCGGGGAGCTGTTTTTT. Protein product: CASIEQGGGPGELFF.

The chain couples TRBV6-5 to TRBJ2-7; D is uncertain. CDR3 size: 13 residues. Germline V gives CDR1 MNHEY, CDR2 SVGAGI. V lost 2 bases and J lost 5, with 10 bases in between. Here the CDR3 reads CASSYGRHHEQYF. The CDR3 nucleotides are TGTGCCAGCAGTTACGGTAGACACCACGAGCAGTACTTC.

Regarding this clone: The junction shows a germline mismatch at one end, possibly a read error. V gene TRBV11-2 combines with J gene TRBJ2-4; TRBD2 aligns across 8 bases. This CDR3 comprises 14 residues. Germline lookup yields CDR1 SGHAT and CDR2 FQNNGV. This CDR3 reads CASSLDALAAPEDF. Here the CDR3 DNA reads TGTGCCAGCAGCTTAGACGCACTAGCGGCCCCAGAGGACTTC.

J is TRBJ1-2 and V is TRBV7-2; TRBD1 aligns across 9 bases. The J segment lost 12 bases and the V segment lost 5 bases, leaving 16 bases of the junction unmatched. The CDR3 is 15 amino acids. Germline V lookup: CDR1 SGHTA, CDR2 FQGNSA. CDR3 protein: CASSLQTGGIGGNTF. The CDR3 DNA sequence: TGTGCCAGCAGCCTCCAGACAGGGGGAATAGGTGGTAACACCTTC.

A few counts support this clone. This rearrangement joins TRBV5-1 to TRBJ2-7; 9 bases are shared with TRBD2. Trimming removed 4 bases from V and 7 bases from J; junction bases left unmatched: 15. This CDR3 comprises 16 residues. Germline V gene data show CDR1 as SGHRS and CDR2 as YFSETQ. The CDR3 sequence: CASSPGLAVPLGEQYF. The CDR3 DNA reads TGCGCCAGCAGCCCGGGACTAGCAGTCCCCCTTGGGGAGCAGTACTTC.

This chain links TRBV7-3 with TRBJ2-5; 10 bases are a match to TRBD1. V was clipped by 5 bases and J by 4 bases; unmatched bases: 7. This CDR3 spans 15 amino acids. Germline-derived CDR1 and CDR2 are SGHTA and FQGTGA. This chain's CDR3 is CASSRSGQGTETQYF. CDR3 nucleotides: TGTGCCAGCAGCCGCTCGGGACAGGGGACAGAGACCCAGTACTTC.

The rearrangement joins TRBV7-2 to TRBJ1-6; the D gene is possibly TRBD1 (5 bases). The CDR3 is 15 residues long. Germline CDR1 SGHTA, CDR2 FQGNSA. The germline V and J ends were trimmed by 0 bases and 5 bases, with 8 bases remaining between them. This chain's CDR3 is CASSLAGEDNSPLHF. The DNA of the CDR3 is TGTGCCAGCAGCTTAGCAGGGGAAGATAATTCACCCCTCCACTTT.

The CDR3 DNA reads as TGTGCCAGCAGCCCCCGGACTAGCGGGAGGGTAAGGGCAATGGAGACCCAGTACTTC. It translates to CASSPRTSGRVRAMETQYF. This sequence joins TRBV7-9 and TRBJ2-5, with 15 bases matching TRBD2. V lost 5 bases to trimming and J lost 5 bases; unmatched junction nucleotides: 15. From germline, CDR1 is SEHNR and CDR2 FQNEAQ (reference sequence). There are 19 residues in the CDR3.

The chain is built from TRBV5-4 and TRBJ2-7, with TRBD2 identical over 8 bases. The CDR3 loop spans 16 amino acids. Germline trimming cut 0 bases from V and 1 base from J; bases unmatched to any gene: 6. Germline values: CDR1 SGHNT, CDR2 YYREEE (reference sequence). Written as DNA, the CDR3 is TGTGCCAGCAGCTTGGCCCCACGGGGGGGATCCTACGAGCAGTACTTC. Encoded protein: CASSLAPRGGSYEQYF.

The chain is built from TRBV23-1 and TRBJ1-1; D is unresolved. TRBV23-1 is sorted into the ORF group, with uncertain function. This CDR3 has 20 amino acids. Trimming left V 0 bases short and J 0 bases short, with 23 bases between. The CDR3 nucleotides read TGCGCCAGCAGTCAATCCCCGCTATGGTATGCTGGTTGCATGAACACTGAAGCTTTCTTT. Its translation: CASSQSPLWYAGCMNTEAFF.

V usage is TRBV19 and J usage is TRBJ2-7; tentative D call: TRBD1 (6 bases). The ends were cut back, 7 bases at V and 6 bases at J, with 16 bases in the middle. Germline-derived CDR1 and CDR2 are LNHDA and SQIVND (reference sequence). The CDR3 sequence is 13 residues long. The CDR3, as DNA: TGTGCCAGTAAGGGGCAGGGGCTGGGCGAGCAGTACTTC. Its translation is CASKGQGLGEQYF. Full variable domain (missing parts from reference TRBV19 and TRBJ2-7): DGGITQSPKYLFRKEGQNVTLSCEQNLNHDAMYWYRQDPGQGLRLIYYSQIVNDFQKGDIAEGYSVSREKKESFPLTVTSAQKNPTAFYLCASKGQGLGEQYFGPGTRLTVT.

This clone appeared once. The rearrangement uses TRBV11-2 and TRBJ2-1; 9 nucleotides align to TRBD2. CDR3 length: 16 residues. Germline lookup yields CDR1 SGHAT and CDR2 FQNNGV. With 1 base clipped from V and 6 bases from J, the junction kept 7 bases outside the gene matches. This CDR3 is CASSLGGSGSVNEQFF. The CDR3 bases are TGTGCCAGCAGCTTAGGAGGTAGCGGGAGTGTCAATGAGCAGTTCTTC.

The rearrangement links TRBV5-5 to TRBJ2-1; D is possibly TRBD1 (6 bases). CDR1 is SGHKS, CDR2 YYEKEE, per germline (reference sequence). The CDR3 extends over 16 amino acids. Trimming took off 0 bases at V and 7 bases at J, with 17 bases between the two ends. CDR3 nucleotide sequence: TGTGCCAGCAGCTTGGAGTACAGGGCCTCGAAGAATGAGCAGTTCTTC. It translates to CASSLEYRASKNEQFF.

The chain employs TRBV7-3 and TRBJ1-3; 9 bases align to TRBD1. Unmatched junction bases numbered 5, after V lost 2 bases and J lost 0 bases. The V gene's germline CDR1 is SGHTA and CDR2 FQGTGA. The CDR3 is made up of 17 amino acids. The CDR3 bases are TGTGCCAGCAGCTTATATGGGACAGGGCTCTCTGGAAACACCATATATTTT. The encoded protein is CASSLYGTGLSGNTIYF.

V usage is TRBV11-2 and J usage is TRBJ1-2, with a tentative D call TRBD1 (6 bases). CDR1 and CDR2 (germline): SGHAT, FQNNGV. V dropped 0 bases and J dropped 7 bases, with 9 bases sitting between them. The CDR3 has 13 residues. The CDR3 bases are TGTGCCAGCAGCTTAGAGGGGGCAAGTGGCTACACCTTC. It translates to CASSLEGASGYTF. The entire variable domain, with the rest obtained from reference TRBV11-2 and TRBJ1-2, is as follows: EAGVAQSPRYKIIEKRQSVAFWCNPISGHATLYWYQQILGQGPKLLIQFQNNGVVDDSQLPKDRFSAERLKGVDSTLKIQPAKLEDSAVYLCASSLEGASGYTFGSGTRLTVV.

This chain joins TRBV2 and TRBJ1-2, with 7 bases that match TRBD1. CDR1 and CDR2 from the germline V gene are SNHLY and FYNNEI. The CDR3 is made up of 14 amino acids. Trimming took 5 bases from V and 2 from J; bases not matched to a gene: 5. The CDR3: CASSSQGVNYGYTF. DNA for the CDR3: TGTGCCAGCAGTTCCCAGGGGGTGAACTATGGCTACACCTTC.

This clone has a single count. The V gene is TRBV29-1, the J gene TRBJ1-4, with 9 bases matching TRBD1. Germline CDR1 is SQVTM and CDR2 is ANQGSEA. The V gene end was trimmed by 6 bases and the J gene end by 17 bases; junction bases not matched to a gene: 10. This CDR3 comprises 11 residues. CDR3 DNA sequence: TGCAGCGTGGGCGGACAGGGGAAGAGTTTTTTT. This encodes CSVGGQGKSFF.

This chain connects TRBV18 to TRBJ1-2, with TRBD1 matching over 7 bases. Germline CDR1 and CDR2: KGHSH and LQKENI. The CDR3 extends over 15 amino acids. V gave up 2 bases and J gave up 5 bases; unmatched junction bases: 8. As DNA, the CDR3 is TGTGCCAGCTCACCAGAACAGGGGACAAGATATGGCTACACCTTC. The encoded protein is CASSPEQGTRYGYTF.

This rearrangement joins TRBV2 to TRBJ1-2, with 8 bases lining up with TRBD1. The CDR3 is made up of 14 amino acids. Trimming took 4 bases from V and 4 from J; bases not matched to a gene: 5. Looked up from germline, CDR1 is SNHLY and CDR2 is FYNNEI. CDR3 coding DNA: TGTGCCAGCAGTGCCGACAGGGGTCTCTATGGCTACACCTTC. Residues: CASSADRGLYGYTF.

V usage is TRBV5-5 and J usage is TRBJ1-1; possibly TRBD1 for D (5 bases). The CDR3 has 15 amino acids. The germline V gene encodes CDR1 SGHKS and CDR2 YYEKEE (reference sequence). Trimming stripped 0 bases from V and 4 bases from J, with 13 bases between. This chain's CDR3 is CASSLGLQGGTEAFF. DNA for the CDR3: TGTGCCAGCAGCTTGGGTCTGCAGGGAGGCACTGAAGCTTTCTTT.

The chain recombines TRBV5-5 with TRBJ1-3; unclear D gene. Between the trimmed V and J ends, which lost 1 base and 2 bases, there was a span of 7 bases. This CDR3 has 14 amino acids. The germline V gene has CDR1 SGHKS and CDR2 YYEKEE (reference sequence). In nucleotides, the CDR3 is TGTGCCAGCAGCTTGCCCGGGACTGGAAACACCATATATTTT. Amino acid sequence: CASSLPGTGNTIYF.